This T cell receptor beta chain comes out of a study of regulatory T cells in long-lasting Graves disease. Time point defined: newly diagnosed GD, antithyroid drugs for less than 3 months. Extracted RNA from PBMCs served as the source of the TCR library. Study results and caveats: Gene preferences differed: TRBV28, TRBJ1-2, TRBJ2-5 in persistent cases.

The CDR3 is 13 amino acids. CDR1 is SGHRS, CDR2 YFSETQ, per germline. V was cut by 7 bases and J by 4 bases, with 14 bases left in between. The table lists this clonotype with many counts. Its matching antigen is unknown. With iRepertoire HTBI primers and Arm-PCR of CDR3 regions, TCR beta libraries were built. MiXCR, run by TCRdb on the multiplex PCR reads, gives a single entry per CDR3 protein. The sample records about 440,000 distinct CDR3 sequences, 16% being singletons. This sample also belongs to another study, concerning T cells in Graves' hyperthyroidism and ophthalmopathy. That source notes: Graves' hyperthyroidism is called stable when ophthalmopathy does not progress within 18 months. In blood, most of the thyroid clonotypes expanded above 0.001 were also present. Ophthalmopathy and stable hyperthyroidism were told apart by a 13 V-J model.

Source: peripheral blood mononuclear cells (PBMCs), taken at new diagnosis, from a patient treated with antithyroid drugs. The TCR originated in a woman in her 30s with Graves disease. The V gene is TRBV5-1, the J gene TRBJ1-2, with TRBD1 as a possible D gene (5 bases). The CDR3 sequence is CASAYGGIYGYTF. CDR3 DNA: TGCGCCAGCGCCTACGGGGGGATCTATGGCTACACCTTC.